This T cell receptor beta chain was recovered during a study of sequential checkpoint blockade in melanoma. As for the study in general: Arm A got nivolumab then ipilimumab; arm B the reverse, 1:1. Maintenance nivolumab came after either treatment sequence.

The treatment denotes: randomized to nivolumab then ipilimumab (arm A) or the reverse (arm B). No patient had prior DNA-damaging chemotherapy. Sorted cells were live CD3+CD8+, lacking CD19 and CD56, from PBMCs. TCRdb's copy holds only in-frame clones and misses some; the assay was immunoSEQ multiplex PCR. The data contain 13,000 or so clones, 82% of them seen just once; the ten biggest clones take up 27%. CDR3 length: 13 amino acids. Germline V lookup: CDR1 MNHEY, CDR2 SMNVEV (reference sequence). Trimming removed 10 bases from V and 5 bases from J, with 17 bases in between. The sequence came from a human donor with melanoma. The V call is TRBV27, the J call TRBJ1-1, with D perhaps matching TRBD1 (5 bases). The sequencing used CD8+ T cells sorted from blood (inferred from file names), collected from a patient given nivolumab and ipilimumab in sequence. The chain's CDR3 is CATQVGRLTEAFF. The CDR3 DNA reads TGTGCCACCCAGGTGGGGCGGCTGACTGAAGCTTTCTTT.